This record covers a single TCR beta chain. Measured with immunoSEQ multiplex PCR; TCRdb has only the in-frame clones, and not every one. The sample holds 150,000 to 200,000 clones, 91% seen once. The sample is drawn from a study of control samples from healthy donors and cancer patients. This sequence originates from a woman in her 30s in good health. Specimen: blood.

The CDR3 protein is CASSQALSWEGTVTQYF. The DNA for the CDR3 is TGTGCCAGCAGCCAAGCATTGTCGTGGGAGGGCACGGTGACCCAGTACTTC. The V and J genes are TRBV14 and TRBJ2-5, with TRBD2 matching over 7 bases. J gave up 7 bases and V 1 base, and 15 bases lay outside the gene matches. The length of the CDR3 is 17 residues. Germline V gene lookup returns CDR1 SGHDN and CDR2 FVKESK.